This is a list of T cell receptor beta chains from one sample in a study of OX40 agonist ivuxolimab in advanced cancers. Assay used: immunoSEQ multiplex PCR; TCRdb lists only in-frame clones, some missing. Of about 100,000 clones listed, about nine tenths are singletons. Sequenced material: CD4+ or CD8+ T cells sorted from blood, taken in a trial of the OX40 agonist ivuxolimab. These receptors all stem from an adult with an advanced solid tumor such as melanoma, head and neck, liver or kidney cancer. CDR3s include the opening cysteine and the closing phenylalanine or tryptophan.

TRBV9	TRBJ2-5	13	CASSVGGGETQYF
TRBV28	TRBJ2-7	16	CASSLISPEVSYEQYF
TRBV9	TRBJ1-2	11	CASDSNYGYTF
TRBV18	TRBJ1-1	16	CASSPRTGGVNTEAFF
TRBV18	TRBJ2-7	14	CASSPSYSTYEQYF
TRBV5-1	TRBJ2-2	15	CASRVEVMNTGELFF
TRBV27	TRBJ2-6	18	CASSLLEGRTSGANVLTF
TRBV27	TRBJ2-3	14	CASSGTGGADTQYF
TRBV15	TRBJ2-5	13	CATSTRREETQYF
TRBV7-2	TRBJ2-2	15	CASSFRGLHPGELFF
TRBV6-6	TRBJ2-7	14	CASSTGTGPYEQYF
TRBV6-5	TRBJ2-7	13	CASGPTGGYEQYF
TRBV7-9	TRBJ1-6	15	CASSLDGDYNLPLHF
TRBV4-1	TRBJ2-7	13	CASSQPQGGEQYF
TRBV5-4	TRBJ1-6	13	CASSLFQESPLHF
TRBV4-1	TRBJ1-2	15	CASSQYERGSYGYTF
TRBV4-3	TRBJ2-1	14	CASSQDYWVYEQFF
TRBV7-2	TRBJ2-7	13	CASSPVSPYEQYF
TRBV10-2	TRBJ2-7	13	CASRGPGVDEQYF
TRBV27	TRBJ2-7	16	CASSRTSGLSLSSQYF
TRBV9	TRBJ2-3	17	CASSPQIAGAGPDTQYF
TRBV5-1	TRBJ2-1	16	CASSQRAAGGANEQFF
TRBV19	TRBJ2-5	15	CASSPGLADQETQYF
TRBV21-1	TRBJ2-7	13	CASSRSGAYEQYF
TRBV6-1	TRBJ2-7	14	CASKLAGGSYEQYF
TRBV1	TRBJ2-7	18	CTSSQDSPLAGGPYEQYF
TRBV5-1	TRBJ2-5	16	CASSLGGTGRQETQYF
TRBV7-9	TRBJ2-2	14	CASSLGVGTGELFF
TRBV7-2	TRBJ1-2	17	CASSNQAGTASLYGYTF
TRBV27	TRBJ1-2	16	CASSPTYRRGDYGYTF
TRBV19	TRBJ2-6	16	CASRAAPLTGANVLTF
TRBV5-1	TRBJ2-3	15	CASSLAGGFTDTQYF
TRBV5-1	TRBJ2-5	13	CASSLAPGLTQYF
TRBV5-6	TRBJ2-5	14	CASSPVPVGAPQYF
TRBV6-5	TRBJ1-1	15	CASSPRGGRNTEAFF
TRBV11-2	TRBJ2-1	14	CASSSGLAGGEQFF